Detailed here is one T cell receptor beta chain. This sample stems from a study of blood T cell repertoires in COVID-19. Turning to the study itself: Collection of acute and convalescent COVID-19 samples took place in the United States, Italy and Spain. Sample material is recorded as cDNA or gDNA derived from T cells, B-cell-depleted T cells, or PBMCs.

V dropped 5 bases and J dropped 4; count of bases not matched to a gene: 10. Germline CDR1 SGHTA, CDR2 FQGNSA. The CDR3 has 15 residues. Original handling: Amplification of reference gene primers provided the estimated nucleated cell counts. Clones were sequenced by immunoSEQ multiplex PCR, and TCRdb holds only the in-frame ones, with some missing. For V, J and clone size, that table is used; D and trimming come from the DNA. This table holds 40,000 to 50,000 clones, 90% found once. The J gene is TRBJ2-7, the V gene TRBV7-2, with TRBD1 matching 8 bases. Sequenced sample: peripheral blood. This TCR was sampled from a human donor in a cohort sampled during active COVID-19. CDR3 bases: TGTGCCAGCAGCCCGACCGGACAGGGATTGTACGAGCAGTACTTC. Translation gives CASSPTGQGLYEQYF.